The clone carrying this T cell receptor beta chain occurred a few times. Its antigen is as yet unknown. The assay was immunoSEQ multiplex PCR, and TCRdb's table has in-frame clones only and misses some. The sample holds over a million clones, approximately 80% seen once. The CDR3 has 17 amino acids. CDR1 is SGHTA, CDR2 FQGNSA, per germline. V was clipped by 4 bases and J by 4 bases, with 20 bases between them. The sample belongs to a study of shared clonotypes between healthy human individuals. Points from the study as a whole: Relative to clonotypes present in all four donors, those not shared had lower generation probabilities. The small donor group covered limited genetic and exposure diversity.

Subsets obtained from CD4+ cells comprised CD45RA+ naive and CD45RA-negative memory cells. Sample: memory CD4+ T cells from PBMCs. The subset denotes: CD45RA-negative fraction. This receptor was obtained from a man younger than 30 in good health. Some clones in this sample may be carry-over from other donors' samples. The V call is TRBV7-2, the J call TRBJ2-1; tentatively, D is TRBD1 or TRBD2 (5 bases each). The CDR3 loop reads CASSSPRGAARYNEQFF. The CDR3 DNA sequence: TGTGCCAGCAGCTCCCCCCGGGGCGCGGCGAGGTACAATGAGCAGTTCTTC. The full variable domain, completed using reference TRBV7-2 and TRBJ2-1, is GAGVSQSPSNKVTEKGKDVELRCDPISGHTALYWYRQSLGQGLEFLIYFQGNSAPDKSGLPSDRFSAERTGGSVSTLTIQRTQQEDSAVYLCASSSPRGAARYNEQFFGPGTRLTVL.